The 23 T cell receptor beta chains below all came from one sample that was sequenced in a study of blood T cell repertoires in COVID-19. Produced via immunoSEQ multiplex PCR; TCRdb's table is partial and in-frame only. The table lists 150,000 to 190,000 clones, 75% to 90% of them singletons. The sample comprised peripheral blood. Receptor source: a woman aged 40-49 years with acute or convalescent COVID-19.

The V call is TRBV10-3, the J call TRBJ2-5, with TRBD1 matching 7 bases. Unmatched junction bases numbered 3, after V lost 6 bases and J lost 2 bases. The CDR3 has 13 amino acids. Germline-derived CDR1 and CDR2 are ENHRY and SYGVKD. CDR3 coding DNA: TGTGCCATCAGAGACAGGGCACAAGAGACCCAGTACTTC. Amino acid sequence: CAIRDRAQETQYF.

The chain has TRBV27 and TRBJ2-2; D not certain. V lost 2 bases and J lost 8, with 9 bases in between. This CDR3 comprises 13 residues. Germline V gene sequence: CDR1 MNHEY, CDR2 SMNVEV (reference sequence). The CDR3 region is CASSLGAMGELFF. In nucleotides, the CDR3 is TGTGCCAGCAGTTTAGGTGCGATGGGGGAGCTGTTTTTT.

The genes are TRBV9 and TRBJ2-2; D gene uncertain. Trimming took off 4 bases at V and 0 bases at J, with 4 bases between the two ends. The CDR3 extends over 13 amino acids. Germline V gives CDR1 SGDLS, CDR2 YYNGEE. The CDR3 coding sequence is TGTGCCAGCAGCCAAACGAACACCGGGGAGCTGTTTTTT. This sequence encodes CASSQTNTGELFF.

J is TRBJ1-5 and V is TRBV6-5, with 8 nucleotides matching TRBD1. Germline CDR1 is MNHEY and CDR2 is SVGAGI. V trimming: 4 bases; J trimming: 7 bases; junction bases outside the gene matches: 9. The CDR3 spans 15 residues. Here the CDR3 reads CASSLLQGAGQPQHF. CDR3 DNA: TGTGCCAGCAGTTTACTTCAGGGGGCGGGGCAGCCCCAGCATTTT.

This clone was observed a single time. This chain connects TRBV7-3 to TRBJ2-7, with D possibly matching TRBD2 (6 bases). Trimming left V 2 bases short and J 6 bases short, with 11 bases between. Germline V gene sequence: CDR1 SGHTA, CDR2 FQGTGA. The CDR3 is 13 residues long. CDR3 nucleotides: TGTGCCAGCAGCTTAGGGGGGACTGGCGAGCAGTACTTC. Protein: CASSLGGTGEQYF.

The chain couples TRBV3-1 (or the pseudogene TRBV3-2) to TRBJ2-2; TRBD2 agrees at 7 bases. Germline V gene sequence: CDR1 LGHDT, CDR2 YNNKEL (reference sequence). CDR3 length: 16 residues. With 0 bases clipped from V and 3 bases from J, the junction kept 4 bases outside the gene matches. In nucleotides, the CDR3 is TGTGCCAGCAGCCAAGATAGACTAGCAGACACCGGGGAGCTGTTTTTT. It codes for CASSQDRLADTGELFF.

Here the CDR3 reads CASSLEAGSSYEQYF. The CDR3 nucleotides are TGCGCCAGCAGCTTGGAAGCGGGGAGCTCCTACGAGCAGTACTTC. The chain is built from TRBV5-1 and TRBJ2-7, with 7 bases that match TRBD2. Germline CDR1 SGHRS, CDR2 YFSETQ. The ends lost 0 bases at V and 0 bases at J; junction bases unmatched: 3. The CDR3 is 15 residues long.

In its sample, this clone was seen once. The J gene is TRBJ2-1, the V gene TRBV30; 8 bases agree with TRBD1. The V segment lost 2 bases and the J segment 0 bases; nucleotides outside the gene matches: 3. CDR1 GTSNPN and CDR2 SVGIG come from the germline V gene (reference sequence). CDR3 length: 15 amino acids. The CDR3 DNA reads TGTGCCTGGAGTATCGGACAGGGCTCCTACAATGAGCAGTTCTTC. This sequence encodes CAWSIGQGSYNEQFF.

This chain connects TRBV19 to TRBJ2-1, with 14 positions matching TRBD2. The CDR3 spans 17 residues. Per germline, CDR1 LNHDA and CDR2 SQIVND (reference sequence). V shed 8 bases, J shed 0 bases, and the junction held 6 bases outside the gene matches. The CDR3 DNA sequence: TGTGCCAGTGGACTAGCGGGAGGTGCTAGCTCCTACAATGAGCAGTTCTTC. Translating it yields CASGLAGGASSYNEQFF.

V gene TRBV29-1 combines with J gene TRBJ1-4; possibly TRBD1 for D (6 bases). This CDR3 region has 15 residues. Trimming shortened V by 3 bases and J by 5 bases, and 16 bases separated the two germline ends. Germline V gene sequence: CDR1 SQVTM, CDR2 ANQGSEA. The CDR3 DNA reads TGCAGCGTTGACATCAGACAGGTCGAAAATGAAAAACTGTTTTTT. Translation: CSVDIRQVENEKLFF.

The chain is built from TRBV28 and TRBJ1-3; a weak D match, TRBD1 (5 bases). The CDR3 totals 16 residues. Looked up from germline, CDR1 is MDHEN and CDR2 is SYDVKM. The V and J ends lost 6 bases and 1 base respectively, with 16 bases between them. The CDR3: CASSQGGGMSGNTIYF. CDR3 DNA: TGTGCCAGCAGCCAAGGCGGGGGGATGTCTGGAAACACCATATATTTT.

The chain has TRBV28 and TRBJ2-7, with D perhaps TRBD1 (5 bases). Trimming pared 3 bases from V and 4 bases from J, leaving 7 bases between. The CDR3 is 12 residues long. The germline V gene has CDR1 MDHEN and CDR2 SYDVKM. The CDR3 protein is CASSLKGYEQYF. CDR3 DNA: TGTGCCAGCAGTTTGAAGGGGTACGAGCAGTACTTC.

The J gene is TRBJ1-5, the V gene TRBV19; TRBD1 matches at 9 bases. CDR3 length: 17 residues. CDR1 and CDR2 (germline): LNHDA, SQIVND (reference sequence). After removal of 6 bases from V and 0 bases from J, the junction contained 9 bases not matched to a gene. CDR3 region: CASSILQGARSNQPQHF. The CDR3 bases are TGTGCCAGTAGCATCCTACAGGGGGCCCGTAGCAATCAGCCCCAGCATTTT.

In DNA, the CDR3 is TGTGCCAGCCTCTCTGGGGGGGCTGATGAAAAACTGTTTTTT. Encoded protein: CASLSGGADEKLFF. The chain carries TRBV6-5 and TRBJ1-4; D is possibly TRBD1 (6 bases). Germline lookup yields CDR1 MNHEY and CDR2 SVGAGI. The CDR3 consists of 14 residues. Trimming removed 8 bases from V and 6 bases from J, with 16 bases in between.

The gene calls are TRBV5-1 and TRBJ2-6; a possible D gene is TRBD1 (6 bases). The CDR3 has 16 amino acids. Germline V lookup: CDR1 SGHRS, CDR2 YFSETQ. Trimming removed 4 bases at V and 1 base at J, with 12 bases between. The CDR3 DNA follows: TGCGCCAGCAGCCAAGAGGGGGAATCTGGGGCCAACGTCCTGACTTTC. Its translation: CASSQEGESGANVLTF.

The chain carries TRBV28 and TRBJ1-2, with 7 positions matching TRBD1. The CDR3 length is 15 residues. The germline V gene encodes CDR1 MDHEN and CDR2 SYDVKM. The V and J ends lost 5 bases and 2 bases, in that order; junction bases with no gene match: 8. For the CDR3, the DNA is TGTGCCAGCAGTACGACACGGGACAGAAACTATGGCTACACCTTC. It encodes CASSTTRDRNYGYTF.

V and J are TRBV15 and TRBJ1-4, with D possibly being TRBD1 (5 bases). This CDR3 is 15 amino acids long. Trimming removed 5 bases from V and 5 bases from J, with 15 bases in between. The V gene's germline CDR1 is LNHNV and CDR2 YYDKDF (reference sequence). CDR3 sequence (DNA): TGTGCCACCAGCCCCCCTGACAGCCGGAATGAAAAACTGTTTTTT. The encoded protein is CATSPPDSRNEKLFF.

This rearrangement joins TRBV11-3 to TRBJ2-3, with TRBD1 as a possible D gene (5 bases). The CDR3 is 16 amino acids. V gave up 4 bases and J gave up 4 bases, with 18 bases separating them. Germline V lookup: CDR1 SGHNT, CDR2 YENEEA. For the CDR3, the DNA is TGTGCCAGCAGCTCACTCGAAGCAGGGCTCTCAGATACGCAGTATTTT. Translated: CASSSLEAGLSDTQYF.

V usage is TRBV19 and J usage is TRBJ1-2; 7 positions match TRBD1. CDR1 is LNHDA and CDR2 is SQIVND in the germline V gene (reference sequence). J was trimmed by 10 bases and V by 8 bases; bases with no gene match: 13. The CDR3 is 13 residues long. In DNA form, the CDR3 reads TGTGCCAGTTCTCCGGGACAGCTAAGTGACTACACCTTC. Its protein product is CASSPGQLSDYTF.

The chain employs TRBV5-1 and TRBJ1-1, with D possibly being TRBD1 (6 bases). Germline CDR1 SGHRS, CDR2 YFSETQ. Between the trimmed V and J ends, which lost 0 bases and 1 base, there was a span of 10 bases. CDR3 size: 15 residues. The CDR3 here is CASSLEDSENTEAFF. As DNA, the CDR3 is TGCGCCAGCAGCTTGGAGGACAGTGAGAACACTGAAGCTTTCTTT.

J is TRBJ2-7 and V is TRBV5-1; D perhaps matches TRBD1 (6 bases). V was trimmed by 2 bases and J by 3 bases, leaving 12 bases between them. The CDR3 contains 14 residues. Per germline, CDR1 SGHRS and CDR2 YFSETQ. CDR3 nucleotides: TGCGCCAGCAGCTTACAGGGACATAACTACGAGCAGTACTTC. Its translation: CASSLQGHNYEQYF.

The chain recombines TRBV18 with TRBJ2-3, with TRBD2 matching 8 bases. The ends lost 0 bases at V and 0 bases at J; junction bases unmatched: 11. The CDR3 sequence is 19 residues long. Germline assignment: CDR1 KGHSH and CDR2 LQKENI. The CDR3 DNA follows: TGTGCCAGCTCACCACCCGTGAGGACTAGCTACGATAGCACAGATACGCAGTATTTT. Translating gives CASSPPVRTSYDSTDTQYF.

The J gene is TRBJ2-2, the V gene TRBV7-3; 11 nucleotides match TRBD1. Germline-derived CDR1 and CDR2 are SGHTA and FQGTGA. The V segment lost 4 bases and the J segment 7 bases; nucleotides outside the gene matches: 2. The CDR3 is 14 residues long. The CDR3 region is CASSWTGGYGELFF. In DNA, the CDR3 is TGTGCCAGCAGCTGGACAGGGGGCTACGGGGAGCTGTTTTTT.